This is a list of T cell receptor beta chains from one sample in a study of T-cell memory formation after mild COVID-19. TCRdb reanalysed the 5' RACE reads using MiXCR and keeps one entry per CDR3 protein. The sample yields some 410,000 distinct CDR3 sequences, 23% seen once. Sequenced material: PBMCs or a T cell subset sorted from them (not recorded which). The receptor source for this set is an adult woman who had mild COVID-19 (a few samples of this study predate the infection). Cell type and time point are not known. Both conserved end residues are part of each CDR3. D genes are given only for firm matches. Clone size, where shown, is once, few, many, or a class for clones that have expanded.

cdr3_nt cdr3_aa clone_size j_call v_call d_call
TGTGCCAGCAGCTCCGGGACAGGGTCCAATCAGCCCCAGCATTTT CASSSGTGSNQPQHF . TRBJ1-5 TRBV3-1 TRBD1
TGTGCCAGCACCCGACCCCCAACAGGGACCCAGTACTTC CASTRPPTGTQYF many TRBJ2-5 TRBV12-3/TRBV12-4 .
TGTGCCACTACCGCCGGGACAGGGGGCGCTTTGCGCACTGAAGCTTTCTTT CATTAGTGGALRTEAFF . TRBJ1-1 TRBV19 TRBD1
TGTGCCAGCAGTTTGATATCCCAGGGTTATGGCTACACCTTC CASSLISQGYGYTF few TRBJ1-2 TRBV12-3/TRBV12-4 .
TGTGCCAGCAGTTACTCGACAGGACTTTCTTCCTACGAGCAGTACTTC CASSYSTGLSSYEQYF few TRBJ2-7 TRBV6-5 .
TGTGCCAGCAGCCAAGAGGGGAGTCGCACCGGGGAGCTGTTTTTT CASSQEGSRTGELFF . TRBJ2-2 TRBV14 .
TGTGCCAGCAGTGAGTTAGGGGACAGATCTTACGAGCAGTACTTC CASSELGDRSYEQYF few TRBJ2-7 TRBV25-1 TRBD1
TGTGCCAGCAGCCAGTTAATCTCCGGGGCGAGGACAGATACGCAGTATTTT CASSQLISGARTDTQYF few TRBJ2-3 TRBV4-2 .
TGCAGCGTTAAACAGGCTTCTAACTATGGCTACACCTTC CSVKQASNYGYTF few TRBJ1-2 TRBV29-1 .
TGTGCCACCAGTGACAGAGACAGGCCCCACGAGCAGTACTTC CATSDRDRPHEQYF . TRBJ2-7 TRBV24-1 .
TGCAGCGCTGATCCGGGACTAGGCATTCTCAATGAGCAGTTCTTC CSADPGLGILNEQFF . TRBJ2-1 TRBV29-1 TRBD2
TGTGCCAGCAGCCCCGTCTTGGATACGCAGTATTTT CASSPVLDTQYF . TRBJ2-3 TRBV7-9 .
TGTGCCAGCAGCTCCCCGGGAGGAGGGTCCTACGAGCAGTACTTC CASSSPGGGSYEQYF few TRBJ2-7 TRBV7-9 TRBD2
TGTGCCAGCAGGAGAGTGGGGGCGTCGTACAATGAGCAGTTCTTC CASRRVGASYNEQFF . TRBJ2-1 TRBV12-3/TRBV12-4 .
TGTGCCAGCAGCTTCGGGGGGCACCGTGCGACTAATGAAAAACTGTTTTTT CASSFGGHRATNEKLFF . TRBJ1-4 TRBV7-6 .
TGTGCCAGCAGCCGTTCGAGGACTAATGAAAAACTGTTTTTT CASSRSRTNEKLFF few TRBJ1-4 TRBV7-2 .
TGTGCCAGCAGCGGCAGCCTTGGTCCGCAGTATTTT CASSGSLGPQYF . TRBJ2-3 TRBV9 .
TGTGCCAGCAGCTTGGGACTTGATAGCACAGATACGCAGTATTTT CASSLGLDSTDTQYF few TRBJ2-3 TRBV7-9 .
TGTGCCAGCACCCGAACAGGGGTCAGGGGTGGCTACACCTTC CASTRTGVRGGYTF . TRBJ1-2 TRBV12-3/TRBV12-4 TRBD1
TGTGCCAGCAGTCTCCAGCGGGGGGCTTACAATGAGCAGTTCTTC CASSLQRGAYNEQFF few TRBJ2-1 TRBV12-3/TRBV12-4 TRBD2
TGTGCCAGCAGTGAAGTCACTTTCCGCACAGATACGCAGTATTTT CASSEVTFRTDTQYF . TRBJ2-3 TRBV6-1 .
TGTGCCAGCAGTTTAGCGCGCAGGGGCACTGAAGCTTTCTTT CASSLARRGTEAFF few TRBJ1-1 TRBV12-3/TRBV12-4 .
TGTGCCAACACCCTCAGGGGGCTAGGAGATACGCAGTATTTT CANTLRGLGDTQYF . TRBJ2-3 TRBV12-3/TRBV12-4 TRBD1
TGCGCCAGCAGCGGCGGACTAGCGGGATACAATGAGCAGTTCTTC CASSGGLAGYNEQFF . TRBJ2-1 TRBV5-1 TRBD2
TGTGCCAGCAGCCAAGTTACCGGACTAGCGGGAGGGCTGTACGCGGATACGCAGTATTTT CASSQVTGLAGGLYADTQYF . TRBJ2-3 TRBV4-2 TRBD2
TGTGCCAGCAGTTACGGACAGGGTAGCTCTGGAAACACCATATATTTT CASSYGQGSSGNTIYF . TRBJ1-3 TRBV2 TRBD1
TGTGCCAGCAGTCGAGGGACAGGGGAAGCCCTGACCTATGGCTACACCTTC CASSRGTGEALTYGYTF few TRBJ1-2 TRBV7-8 TRBD1
TGCAGCGGGTGCCCCTCCGGGGTTTATGATACGCAGTATTTT CSGCPSGVYDTQYF few TRBJ2-3 TRBV29-1 .
TGTGCCAGCAGCTTAGAGACCCCCAACAATGAGCAGTTCTTC CASSLETPNNEQFF . TRBJ2-1 TRBV7-9 .
TGTGCCAGCAGTTTTAATTTGCGGTTCACTGAAGCTTTCTTT CASSFNLRFTEAFF few TRBJ1-1 TRBV12-3/TRBV12-4 .
TGTGCCAGCAGCTTGGGACCACGTAGCCAAGAGACCCAGTACTTC CASSLGPRSQETQYF . TRBJ2-5 TRBV5-6 .
TGTGCCAGCAGCAAGGGGACAGGGACCCAGCCCCAGCATTTT CASSKGTGTQPQHF . TRBJ1-5 TRBV4-2 TRBD1
TGTGCCACCAGTGATTTGCTTCGCAATGAGCAGTTCTTC CATSDLLRNEQFF . TRBJ2-1 TRBV24-1 .
TGTGCCAGCAGTCACCCTAGCGGGAGAGAAAACTACGAGCAGTACTTC CASSHPSGRENYEQYF . TRBJ2-7 TRBV12-3/TRBV12-4 TRBD2
TGCGCCACCCGTAGCGGGAGAGTGGGCGAGACCCAGTACTTC CATRSGRVGETQYF . TRBJ2-5 TRBV5-1 TRBD2
TGTGCCAGCAGCCCAGGGACAGGGCGGACCGGGGAGCTGTTTTTT CASSPGTGRTGELFF many TRBJ2-2 TRBV7-9 TRBD1
TGCAGTGCTAGAGATCGACGGTCCACCGGGCCTCGCACGGGAAACACCATATATTTT CSARDRRSTGPRTGNTIYF . TRBJ1-3 TRBV20-1 .
TGTGCCACCGCGGACAGGGGGCCAGCGGAGACCCAGTACTTC CATADRGPAETQYF . TRBJ2-5 TRBV10-3 TRBD1
TGTGCCAGCAGTCGGGGACCCTCCTACGAGCAGTACTTC CASSRGPSYEQYF . TRBJ2-7 TRBV12-3/TRBV12-4 .
TGTGCCTGGAGTAGTAGCGGGGGGGAGTTGAGGTCCTACAATGAGCAGTTCTTC CAWSSSGGELRSYNEQFF few TRBJ2-1 TRBV30 TRBD2
TGTGCCATCAGTGACTCGGGACTAGCGGGATTATACGAGCAGTACTTC CAISDSGLAGLYEQYF . TRBJ2-7 TRBV10-3 TRBD2
TGTGCCAGCAGCTCTGGGGACGTTTTCTTT CASSSGDVFF . TRBJ1-1 TRBV11-2 .
TGCGCCAGCAGCGAGCAGGGGAAAGGCAATGAGCAGTTCTTC CASSEQGKGNEQFF few TRBJ2-1 TRBV5-1 .
TGTGCCAGCAGCTCCGACGAAGGGGCCATTGGAGATACGCAGTATTTT CASSSDEGAIGDTQYF . TRBJ2-3 TRBV11-1 .
TGCGCCAGCAGTAGTGGAGGGAGCGGCTACACCTTC CASSSGGSGYTF . TRBJ1-2 TRBV5-1 .
TGTGCCAGCAGCTTGGCCCCCGGGGTGGTCACAGGTACGCAGTATTTT CASSLAPGVVTGTQYF few TRBJ2-3 TRBV5-5 .